This entry lists 9 T cell receptor beta chains sequenced from one sample in a study of CD8 T cells in Susac syndrome. cDNA came from approximately 0.5 to 1 ug RNA primed by random hexamers. Each CDR3 protein is one row after TCRdb ran MiXCR on the immunoSEQ multiplex PCR reads. In the table there are over 200,000 distinct CDR3 sequences, roughly 94% of which are singletons. The sample consisted of CD4+ T cells from PBMCs. The receptors were sampled from a human donor with multiple sclerosis.

This sequence joins TRBV3-1 and TRBJ2-7, with D tentatively TRBD2 (6 bases). Trimming removed 3 bases at V and 2 bases at J, with 8 bases between. Germline V gene data show CDR1 as LGHDT and CDR2 as YNNKEL (reference sequence). This CDR3 has 13 residues. The CDR3 region has the DNA TGTGCCAGCAGCCATGGGGGGACCTACGAGCAGTACTTC. Its translation is CASSHGGTYEQYF.

V is TRBV29-1 and J is TRBJ1-1, with D maybe TRBD1 (5 bases). Germline lookup yields CDR1 SQVTM and CDR2 ANQGSEA. The CDR3 has 12 residues. Trimming took 2 bases from V and 4 from J, leaving 8 bases between them. The CDR3 region is CSVESGPTEAFF. DNA of the CDR3: TGCAGCGTTGAATCAGGGCCCACTGAAGCTTTCTTT.

V and J are TRBV11-2 and TRBJ1-2; D uncertain. The germline V gene encodes CDR1 SGHAT and CDR2 FQNNGV. Between the trimmed V and J ends, which lost 5 bases and 4 bases, there was a span of 17 bases. This CDR3 is 15 amino acids long. CDR3 amino acids: CASSPGPSLTYGYTF. The CDR3 DNA follows: TGTGCCAGCAGCCCCGGTCCATCCCTTACCTATGGCTACACCTTC.

V and J are TRBV29-1 and TRBJ2-5; 8 nucleotides agree with TRBD1. Per the germline V gene, CDR1 is SQVTM and CDR2 is ANQGSEA. CDR3 size: 15 residues. With 4 bases clipped from V and 4 bases from J, the junction kept 11 bases outside the gene matches. CDR3 in amino acids: CSVGRGTGGGETQYF. CDR3 nucleotides: TGCAGCGTTGGGCGTGGGACAGGCGGTGGAGAGACCCAGTACTTC. Full variable domain (rest looked up from reference TRBV29-1 and TRBJ2-5): SAVISQKPSRDICQRGTSLTIQCQVDSQVTMMFWYRQQPGQSLTLIATANQGSEATYESGFVIDKFPISRPNLTFSTLTVSNMSPEDSSIYLCSVGRGTGGGETQYFGPGTRLLVL.

The chain links TRBV25-1 to TRBJ2-7; D unclear. The V gene's germline CDR1 is MGHDK and CDR2 SYGVNS. CDR3 length: 11 amino acids. V dropped 5 bases and J dropped 4 bases, with 6 bases sitting between them. The CDR3 DNA follows: TGTGCCAGCAGTTTCGGATACGAGCAGTACGTC. Amino acids: CASSFGYEQYV.

This rearrangement joins TRBV30 to TRBJ2-6, with D hard to call. The V gene's germline CDR1 is GTSNPN and CDR2 SVGIG (reference sequence). The ends were cut back, 5 bases at V and 6 bases at J, with 14 bases in the middle. CDR3 size: 14 residues. CDR3 loop: CAWSVTLEANVLTF. DNA of the CDR3: TGTGCCTGGTCCGTAACCCTCGAGGCCAACGTCCTGACTTTC.

The CDR3 DNA follows: TGTGCCTGGAGCATCGCTAGCGGGGGGTACAATGAGCAGTTCTTC. This sequence encodes CAWSIASGGYNEQFF. The chain recombines TRBV30 with TRBJ2-1, with 11 positions matching TRBD2. Germline V gene sequence: CDR1 GTSNPN, CDR2 SVGIG (reference sequence). V shed 3 bases, J shed 4 bases, and the junction held 5 bases outside the gene matches. The CDR3 runs to 15 residues. Using reference TRBV30 and TRBJ2-1 for the parts outside the CDR3, the full variable domain is SQTIHQWPATLVQPVGSPLSLECTVEGTSNPNLYWYRQAAGRGLQLLFYSVGIGQISSEVPQNLSASRPQDRQFILSSKKLLLSDSGFYLCAWSIASGGYNEQFFGPGTRLTVL.

The rearrangement joins TRBV6-5 to TRBJ2-7; the match to TRBD1 covers 9 bases. The CDR3 totals 15 residues. V dropped 6 bases and J dropped 4; count of bases not matched to a gene: 10. CDR1 is MNHEY and CDR2 is SVGAGI in the germline V gene. CDR3 nucleotides: TGTGCCAGCAGGCCATCCCGGGACAGGGTTTACGAGCAGTACTTC. It specifies CASRPSRDRVYEQYF.

The rearrangement joins TRBV20-1 to TRBJ1-2, with D possibly matching TRBD1 (5 bases). The CDR3 runs 11 residues. The germline V gene has CDR1 DFQATT and CDR2 SNEGSKA (reference sequence). Trimming shortened V by 3 bases and J by 7 bases, and 9 bases separated the two germline ends. Here the CDR3 reads CSASRGVGYTF. The CDR3 DNA is TGCAGTGCTAGCCGAGGGGTTGGCTACACCTTC.